This passage covers 17 T cell receptor beta chains from one sample sequenced in a study of cytomegalovirus exposure and HLA in healthy donors (dated 2017 in TCRdb). Library prep was done by the immunoSEQ multiplex PCR assay. The multiplex PCR relied on a mix of 60 forward primers for TCR Vbeta segments and 13 reverse primers for TCR Jbeta segments. The table was pulled from immuneACCESS by TCRdb, which kept in-frame rearrangements only. Such tables lose some clones; where checked, under half of the loss comes from unresolved V genes, and the rest has no known cause. Across this sample there are 150,000 to 200,000 clones, with 80% seen only once. The top ten constitute around 7.2% of the sample. Sample: PBMCs. These receptor sequences come from a man in his thirties or forties in good health and CMV-seropositive.

This chain joins TRBV9 and TRBJ1-1; TRBD1 matches at 7 bases. Per the germline V gene, CDR1 is SGDLS and CDR2 is YYNGEE. The trim removed 3 bases at V and 12 bases at J, leaving 8 bases unmatched. This CDR3 spans 12 amino acids. The CDR3, as DNA: TGTGCCAGCAGCGGAAACAGGGGTATGACTTTCTTT. This translates into CASSGNRGMTFF.

This clone came up once. This chain links TRBV28 with TRBJ2-3, with D possibly matching TRBD2 (5 bases). V gave up 7 bases and J gave up 1 base, with 12 bases separating them. The V gene's germline CDR1 is MDHEN and CDR2 SYDVKM. This CDR3 spans 14 amino acids. CDR3: CASKLLAGTDTQYF. The CDR3 coding sequence is TGTGCCAGCAAGCTCCTAGCTGGCACAGATACGCAGTATTTT.

This chain links TRBV25-1 with TRBJ2-6; tentatively, D is TRBD2 (6 bases). The V end was cut by 3 bases, the J end by 0 bases, with 15 bases between. The CDR3 length is 18 residues. Germline assignment: CDR1 MGHDK and CDR2 SYGVNS. CDR3 nucleotides: TGTGCCAGCAGTGATGCGGGACGGGACTCCTCTGGGGCCAACGTCCTGACTTTC. This codes for CASSDAGRDSSGANVLTF.

The V gene is TRBV29-1, the J gene TRBJ2-5; tentative D call: TRBD1 (6 bases). The CDR3 sequence is 15 residues long. V was trimmed by 2 bases and J by 2 bases, leaving 15 bases between them. Germline V lookup: CDR1 SQVTM, CDR2 ANQGSEA. As DNA, the CDR3 is TGCAGCGTTGAACCCCGGGACACAGTGCAAGAGACCCAGTACTTC. This encodes CSVEPRDTVQETQYF.

The genes are TRBV5-1 and TRBJ2-7; unclear D gene. Germline V gene data show CDR1 as SGHRS and CDR2 as YFSETQ. The V end lost 0 bases, the J end lost 3 bases, and 13 bases lay between the germline ends. The CDR3 runs 15 residues. CDR3 sequence reads: CASSLERPSNYEQYF. As DNA, the CDR3 is TGCGCCAGCAGCTTGGAGAGGCCCTCGAACTACGAGCAGTACTTC.

This chain links TRBV14 with TRBJ2-1; 9 bases agree with TRBD2. This CDR3 has 19 residues. In germline, CDR1 is SGHDN, CDR2 FVKESK. V lost 3 bases to trimming and J lost 5 bases; unmatched junction nucleotides: 17. CDR3 bases: TGTGCCAGCAGCCAGTTGGCGGGAGGGGACCCAGGGACCCACAATGAGCAGTTCTTC. This translates into CASSQLAGGDPGTHNEQFF.

The rearrangement joins TRBV6-5 to TRBJ1-6; 9 nucleotides align to TRBD1. Trimming cost V 5 bases and J 9 bases; bases outside gene matches: 5. This CDR3 region has 14 residues. CDR1 is MNHEY and CDR2 is SVGAGI in the germline V gene. As DNA, the CDR3 is TGTGCCAGCAGTGACGACAGGGGGTCTTCACCCCTCCACTTT. Encoded protein: CASSDDRGSSPLHF.

The chain carries TRBV4-3 and TRBJ2-7, with 11 positions matching TRBD2. Germline V gives CDR1 LGHNA, CDR2 YSLEER. Trimming cost V 7 bases and J 6 bases; bases outside gene matches: 23. This CDR3 region has 19 residues. In DNA, the CDR3 is TGCGCCAGCACCCCTGGTACAAGGGGCAGTAGCGGGGGGGCCAGCGAGCAGTACTTC. As protein: CASTPGTRGSSGGASEQYF.

This clone was counted between two and nine times. This chain uses TRBV2 with TRBJ2-2; 8 bases are shared with TRBD2. This CDR3 is built from 16 residues. Losses at the gene ends were 2 bases for V and 6 bases for J; bases not matched to a gene: 8. Germline-derived CDR1 and CDR2 are SNHLY and FYNNEI. CDR3 in amino acids: CASSENEAGDAGELFF. DNA for the CDR3: TGTGCCAGCAGTGAAAATGAAGCGGGAGATGCCGGGGAGCTGTTTTTT.

This clone was seen a few times. The V call is TRBV30, the J call TRBJ2-1; 10 nucleotides align to TRBD2. This CDR3 has 14 residues. After removal of 0 bases from V and 6 bases from J, the junction contained 2 bases not matched to a gene. Looked up from germline, CDR1 is GTSNPN and CDR2 is SVGIG (reference sequence). DNA for the CDR3: TGTGCCTGGAGTGTAGCTAGCGGGAGCAATGAGCAGTTCTTC. It encodes CAWSVASGSNEQFF.

Only one count was recorded for this clone. Within the sample, other DNA sequences also encode this same CDR3. This sequence joins TRBV6-5 and TRBJ1-2; 9 bases are shared with TRBD1. This CDR3 is 15 amino acids long. Trimming took 6 bases from V and 4 from J; bases not matched to a gene: 9. Germline V gives CDR1 MNHEY, CDR2 SVGAGI. As DNA, the CDR3 is TGTGCCAGCAGGCCCCCGGGACAGGGACCCTATGGCTACACCTTC. It is translated as CASRPPGQGPYGYTF.

The chain employs TRBV19 and TRBJ2-5, with 12 positions matching TRBD2. CDR3 length: 15 residues. V shed 6 bases and J 2 bases; nucleotides not matched to a gene: 4. The germline CDR1 and CDR2 sequences are LNHDA and SQIVND (reference sequence). Here the CDR3 reads CASSRTSGKQETQYF. The CDR3 DNA sequence: TGTGCCAGTAGCCGGACTAGCGGGAAACAAGAGACCCAGTACTTC.

The gene calls are TRBV4-1 and TRBJ1-2; D perhaps matches TRBD1 (5 bases). Germline V CDR1 and CDR2: MGHRA, YSYEKL. This CDR3 spans 16 amino acids. V lost 0 bases to trimming and J lost 2 bases, with 13 bases between them. CDR3: CASSQEVGNRNYGYTF. For the CDR3, the DNA is TGCGCCAGCAGCCAAGAGGTAGGGAACAGGAACTATGGCTACACCTTC.

The chain links TRBV7-9 to TRBJ2-1, with 8 bases that match TRBD1. Germline V CDR1 and CDR2: SEHNR, FQNEAQ (reference sequence). The junction had 6 bases not matched to a gene; V was cut back by 5 bases and J by 3 bases. This CDR3 region has 15 residues. CDR3 amino acids: CASSPIDRGYNEQFF. The CDR3, as DNA: TGTGCCAGCAGCCCCATAGACAGGGGCTACAATGAGCAGTTCTTC.

This clone appeared once. The J gene is TRBJ2-7, the V gene TRBV5-1; maybe TRBD1 (6 bases). Looked up from germline, CDR1 is SGHRS and CDR2 is YFSETQ. V lost 3 bases to trimming and J lost 3 bases, with 16 bases between them. CDR3 length: 15 residues. DNA of the CDR3: TGCGCCAGCAGCTCGACAGGACGGGGAGACTACGAGCAGTACTTC. This translates into CASSSTGRGDYEQYF.

This chain connects TRBV6-6 to TRBJ2-1, with a tentative D call TRBD2 (7 bases). Trimming cost V 5 bases and J 7 bases, with 18 bases left between them. CDR1 and CDR2 from the germline V gene are MNHNY and SVGAGI (reference sequence). The CDR3 totals 15 residues. The CDR3 loop is CASSGGRGGSNEQFF. The CDR3 DNA reads as TGTGCCAGCAGTGGGGGGAGGGGGGGGTCAAATGAGCAGTTCTTC.

J is TRBJ2-1 and V is TRBV10-2; TRBD2 agrees at 9 bases. CDR3 length: 13 residues. Trimming took 5 bases from V and 6 from J; bases not matched to a gene: 2. The germline gives CDR1 WSHSY, CDR2 SAAADI. CDR3 coding DNA: TGCGCCAGCAGTCTGACTAGCGGCAATGAGCAGTTCTTC. Translated, it gives CASSLTSGNEQFF.